This section outlines one T cell receptor beta chain sequence together with its context. What it binds is not known. The data were taken from a study of cytomegalovirus exposure and HLA in healthy donors. A multiplex PCR was run with 60 Vbeta primers and 13 Jbeta primers. The data were produced by immunoSEQ multiplex PCR, yet TCRdb's version contains in-frame clones alone and is incomplete. This sample yields roughly 230,000 clones, of which roughly 73% are seen a single time; less than 0.6% belongs to the top ten. Study-wide points: Diagnosis of cytomegalovirus status made by the classifier reportedly showed high specificity and sensitivity.

Germline V CDR1 and CDR2: SGHRS, YFSETQ. V shed 1 base and J 7 bases; nucleotides not matched to a gene: 7. This CDR3 is built from 14 residues. Sequenced sample: PBMCs. This TCR was sampled from a boy aged 10-17 years in good health and CMV-seronegative. The chain joins TRBV5-1 to TRBJ2-7, with 8 nucleotides matching TRBD1. CDR3 coding DNA: TGCGCCAGCAGCTTGTGGCAGGGGGCAGGTGAGCAGTACTTC. It codes for CASSLWQGAGEQYF. Based on the CDR3 plus reference TRBV5-1 and TRBJ2-7, the full variable domain is KAGVTQTPRYLIKTRGQQVTLSCSPISGHRSVSWYQQTPGQGLQFLFEYFSETQRNKGNFPGRFSGRQFSNSRSEMNVSTLELGDSALYLCASSLWQGAGEQYFGPGTRLTVT.